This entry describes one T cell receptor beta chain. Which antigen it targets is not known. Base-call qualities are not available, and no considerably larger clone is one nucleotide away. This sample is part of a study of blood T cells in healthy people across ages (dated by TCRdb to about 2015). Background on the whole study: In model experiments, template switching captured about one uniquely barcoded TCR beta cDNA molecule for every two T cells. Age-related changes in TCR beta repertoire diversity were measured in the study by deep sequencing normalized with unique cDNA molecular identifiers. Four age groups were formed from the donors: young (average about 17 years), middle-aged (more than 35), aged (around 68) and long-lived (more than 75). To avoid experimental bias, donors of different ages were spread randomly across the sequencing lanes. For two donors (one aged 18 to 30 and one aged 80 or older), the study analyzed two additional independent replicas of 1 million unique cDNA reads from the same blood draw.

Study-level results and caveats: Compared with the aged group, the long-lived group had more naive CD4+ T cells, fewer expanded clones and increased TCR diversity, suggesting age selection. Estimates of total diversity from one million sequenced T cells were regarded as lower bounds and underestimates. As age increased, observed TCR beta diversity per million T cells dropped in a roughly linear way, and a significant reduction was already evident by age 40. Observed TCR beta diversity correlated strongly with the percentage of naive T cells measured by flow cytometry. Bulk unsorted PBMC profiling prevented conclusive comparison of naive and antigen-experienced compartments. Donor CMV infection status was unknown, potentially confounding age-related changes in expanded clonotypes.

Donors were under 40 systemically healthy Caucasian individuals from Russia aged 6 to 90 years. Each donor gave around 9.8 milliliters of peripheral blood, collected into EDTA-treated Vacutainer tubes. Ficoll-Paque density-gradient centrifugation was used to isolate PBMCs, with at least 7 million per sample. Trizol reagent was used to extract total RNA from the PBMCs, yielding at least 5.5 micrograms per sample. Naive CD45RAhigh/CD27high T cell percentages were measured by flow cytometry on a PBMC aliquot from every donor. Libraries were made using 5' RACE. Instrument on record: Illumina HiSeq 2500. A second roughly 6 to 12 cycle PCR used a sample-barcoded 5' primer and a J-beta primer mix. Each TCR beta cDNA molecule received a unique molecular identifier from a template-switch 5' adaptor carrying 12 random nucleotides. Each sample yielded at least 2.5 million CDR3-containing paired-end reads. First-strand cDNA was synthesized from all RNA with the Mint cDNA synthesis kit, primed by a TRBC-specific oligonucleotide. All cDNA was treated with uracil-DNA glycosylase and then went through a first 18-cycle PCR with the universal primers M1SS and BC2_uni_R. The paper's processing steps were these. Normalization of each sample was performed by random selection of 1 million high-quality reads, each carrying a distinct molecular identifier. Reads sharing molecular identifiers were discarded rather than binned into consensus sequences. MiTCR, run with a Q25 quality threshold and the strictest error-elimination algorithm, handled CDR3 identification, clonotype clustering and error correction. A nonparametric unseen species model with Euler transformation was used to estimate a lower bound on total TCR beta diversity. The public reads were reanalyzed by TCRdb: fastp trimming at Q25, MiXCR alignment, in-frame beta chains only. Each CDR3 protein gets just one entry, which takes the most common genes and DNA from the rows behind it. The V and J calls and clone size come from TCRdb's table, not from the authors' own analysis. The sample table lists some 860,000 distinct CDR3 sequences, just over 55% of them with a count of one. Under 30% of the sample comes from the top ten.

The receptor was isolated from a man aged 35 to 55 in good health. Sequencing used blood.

The bases are TGTGCCAGCAGCTCCCCAACAACCGGACAGGGAGATGGCTACACCTTC. The resulting protein is CASSSPTTGQGDGYTF. The sequence joins TRBV5-5 to TRBJ1-2, and TRBD1 matches 8 of the central bases. The junction shows trimming of 3 bases on V and 6 bases on J, and the gene matches do not reach 13 bases of it. According to the germline V gene (reference sequence), CDR1 reads SGHKS and CDR2 reads YYEKEE. The cysteine opens and the phenylalanine closes a CDR3 of 16 amino acids. Only the CDR3 part of the read is kept: 48 bases, read in frame from the first base.